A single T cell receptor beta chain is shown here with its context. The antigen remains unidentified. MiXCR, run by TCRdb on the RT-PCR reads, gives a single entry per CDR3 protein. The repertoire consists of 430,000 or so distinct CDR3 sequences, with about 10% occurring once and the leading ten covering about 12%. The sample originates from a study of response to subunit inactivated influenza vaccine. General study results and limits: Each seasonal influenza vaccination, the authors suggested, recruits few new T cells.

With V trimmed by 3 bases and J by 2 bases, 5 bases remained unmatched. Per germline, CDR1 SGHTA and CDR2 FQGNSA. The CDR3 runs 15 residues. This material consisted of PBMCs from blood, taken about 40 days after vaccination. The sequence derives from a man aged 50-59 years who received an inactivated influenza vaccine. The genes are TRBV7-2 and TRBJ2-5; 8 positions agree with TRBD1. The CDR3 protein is CASSLGTGQQETQYF. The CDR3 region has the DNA TGTGCCAGCAGCTTGGGGACAGGTCAACAAGAGACCCAGTACTTC. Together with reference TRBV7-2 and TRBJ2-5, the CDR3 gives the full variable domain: GAGVSQSPSNKVTEKGKDVELRCDPISGHTALYWYRQSLGQGLEFLIYFQGNSAPDKSGLPSDRFSAERTGGSVSTLTIQRTQQEDSAVYLCASSLGTGQQETQYFGPGTRLLVL.